These T cell receptor beta chains were read from a single sample in a study of brain T cells in children with intractable seizures. Here immunoSEQ multiplex PCR was the method, and the copy in TCRdb shows in-frame clones only, minus some. The sample holds around 44,000 clones, over 75% seen once. The sample in question was peripheral blood, obtained at surgery. The receptors here all came from a girl aged 2 to 10 with tuberous sclerosis and intractable seizures. Both conserved end residues are part of each CDR3. The D gene is left open where the match is weak. For some rows the clone size is stated as once, few or many, or as a class when expanded; others skip it.

CDR3 length	V gene	D gene	J gene	clone size	CDR3 protein	CDR3 DNA
13	TRBV9	.	TRBJ1-2	.	CASSPSFSTGYTF	TGTGCCAGCAGCCCTTCTTTTAGTACGGGCTACACCTTC
18	TRBV7-3	TRBD2	TRBJ2-2	.	CASSLTPLAGANTGELFF	TGTGCCAGCAGCTTAACGCCCTTAGCGGGGGCGAACACCGGGGAGCTGTTTTTT
15	TRBV27	.	TRBJ1-2	.	CASSLYTGRSDGYTF	TGTGCCAGCAGTTTATATACAGGGCGGTCCGATGGCTACACCTTC
17	TRBV24-1	TRBD1	TRBJ2-2	once	CATDAGTGGGLSGELFF	TGTGCCACCGATGCCGGGACAGGGGGCGGTCTATCCGGGGAGCTGTTTTTT
15	TRBV18	TRBD2	TRBJ2-1	.	CASSPLAGGHNEQFF	TGTGCCAGCTCACCTCTAGCGGGGGGTCACAATGAGCAGTTCTTC
13	TRBV6-6	TRBD2	TRBJ2-3	.	CATSGGIPDTQYF	TGTGCCACCAGCGGGGGGATTCCAGATACGCAGTATTTT
12	TRBV19	.	TRBJ1-2	.	CASSIKLYGYTF	TGTGCCAGTAGTATTAAACTTTATGGCTACACCTTC
16	TRBV18	.	TRBJ1-1	.	CASSTIGSPSDTEAFF	TGTGCCAGCTCAACCATAGGGTCCCCATCGGACACTGAAGCTTTCTTT
14	TRBV2	.	TRBJ1-3	.	CASRQVVTSNTIYF	TGTGCCAGTAGACAGGTAGTCACTTCGAACACCATATATTTT
17	TRBV14	TRBD1	TRBJ2-2	once	CASSQDWDRGDTGELFF	TGTGCCAGCAGCCAAGACTGGGACAGGGGGGACACCGGGGAGCTGTTTTTT
14	TRBV12-5	.	TRBJ2-4	.	CASGLWQPGNIQYF	TGTGCTAGTGGTTTGTGGCAACCAGGGAACATTCAGTACTTC
13	TRBV18	.	TRBJ2-3	.	CASSPGLEDTQYF	TGTGCCAGCTCACCCGGACTCGAGGATACGCAGTATTTT
16	TRBV6-6	.	TRBJ2-7	.	CASSYKTGPSSYEQYF	TGTGCCAGCAGTTACAAGACGGGACCCAGCTCCTACGAGCAGTACTTC
13	TRBV29-1	.	TRBJ1-2	.	CSVGSGGTSGYTF	TGCAGCGTTGGCTCGGGGGGTACGTCTGGCTACACCTTC
12	TRBV19	.	TRBJ1-2	.	CASSSGKVGYTF	TGTGCCAGTAGTTCGGGGAAGGTTGGCTACACCTTC
14	TRBV2	.	TRBJ1-1	few	CASSRGQINTEAFF	TGTGCCAGCAGCCGGGGACAAATTAACACTGAAGCTTTCTTT
13	TRBV5-6	TRBD1	TRBJ2-7	.	CASSPGQNYEQYF	TGTGCCAGCAGCCCGGGACAGAACTACGAGCAGTACTTC
16	TRBV5-5	TRBD1	TRBJ1-2	.	CASSLERQGPPYGYTF	TGTGCCAGCAGCTTGGAGAGACAGGGACCCCCCTATGGCTACACCTTC
13	TRBV19	.	TRBJ1-1	.	CASSISRNTEAFF	TGTGCCAGTAGTATAAGCCGGAACACTGAAGCTTTCTTT
17	TRBV9	.	TRBJ2-5	.	CASSAEQGLWVGETQYF	TGTGCCAGCAGCGCCGAGCAGGGACTTTGGGTTGGAGAGACCCAGTACTTC